One sample yielded the 21 T cell receptor beta chains listed below, sequenced in a study of blood T cell repertoires in COVID-19. Here immunoSEQ multiplex PCR was the method, and the copy in TCRdb shows in-frame clones only, minus some. The sample consists of more than 200,000 clones, around 80% of them appearing once. Sequenced: peripheral blood. The origin of the receptors is a woman aged 40 to 49 who had recovered from COVID-19.

This chain uses TRBV2 with TRBJ2-2, with D possibly TRBD1 on 5 matching bases. The CDR3 has 14 residues. Per the germline V gene, CDR1 is SNHLY and CDR2 is FYNNEI. Trimming cost V 7 bases and J 0 bases, with 9 bases left between them. DNA for the CDR3: TGTGCCAGCACCTTGACAGCGAACACCGGGGAGCTGTTTTTT. Its protein is CASTLTANTGELFF.

The gene calls are TRBV30 and TRBJ1-1, with D unresolved. The CDR3 is made up of 12 amino acids. V was clipped by 1 base and J by 6 bases, with 9 bases between them. Germline V lookup: CDR1 GTSNPN, CDR2 SVGIG (reference sequence). The CDR3 nucleotides are TGTGCCTGGAGTGCCGAGTACGCTGAAGCTTTCTTT. This encodes CAWSAEYAEAFF.

The V gene is TRBV5-4, the J gene TRBJ2-3; 16 bases are shared with TRBD2. Germline V CDR1 and CDR2: SGHNT, YYREEE (reference sequence). V shed 4 bases, J shed 0 bases, and the junction held 8 bases outside the gene matches. The CDR3 contains 19 residues. The DNA of the CDR3 is TGTGCCAGCAGCCGAGAGGGACTAGCGGGGGGGGTTAGCACAGATACGCAGTATTTT. Its translation is CASSREGLAGGVSTDTQYF.

This clone occurred a few times. The chain has TRBV3-1 (or the pseudogene TRBV3-2) and TRBJ2-7; possibly TRBD2 for D (5 bases). Germline CDR1 and CDR2: LGHDT and YNNKEL (reference sequence). CDR3 length equals 14 residues. Trimming pared 2 bases from V and 1 base from J, leaving 9 bases between. CDR3 sequence: CASSQRTSSYEQYF. DNA of the CDR3: TGTGCCAGCAGCCAACGGACTTCTTCCTACGAGCAGTACTTC.

V usage is TRBV3-1 (or the pseudogene TRBV3-2) and J usage is TRBJ1-4; 8 positions match TRBD1. V shed 0 bases, J shed 6 bases, and the junction held 3 bases outside the gene matches. There are 15 residues in the CDR3. CDR1 and CDR2 from the germline V gene are LGHDT and YNNKEL (reference sequence). Written as DNA, the CDR3 is TGTGCCAGCAGCCAAGAGACAGGGGTTGATGAAAAACTGTTTTTT. As protein: CASSQETGVDEKLFF.

This clone came up a few times. V is TRBV19 and J is TRBJ1-6; 7 nucleotides agree with TRBD1. This CDR3 comprises 17 residues. V lost 5 bases and J lost 1; bases outside the gene matches: 8. Germline CDR1 reads LNHDA; CDR2 reads SQIVND (reference sequence). CDR3 coding DNA: TGTGCCAGTAGTCTAACAGGGGAGTTGTCCTATAATTCACCCCTCCACTTT. Protein product: CASSLTGELSYNSPLHF.

The chain recombines TRBV3-1 (or the pseudogene TRBV3-2) with TRBJ1-2; TRBD1 matches at 8 bases. CDR3 length: 14 amino acids. The germline V gene encodes CDR1 LGHDT and CDR2 YNNKEL (reference sequence). Trimming cost V 3 bases and J 4 bases; bases outside gene matches: 4. The CDR3 DNA sequence: TGTGCCAGCAGCCAGCAAACAGGGGGCTATGGCTACACCTTC. Its translation is CASSQQTGGYGYTF.

The V gene is TRBV29-1, the J gene TRBJ1-4, with D possibly matching TRBD1 (5 bases). V lost 5 bases and J 8 bases, leaving 12 bases between the germline ends. The CDR3 sequence is 12 residues long. CDR1 SQVTM and CDR2 ANQGSEA come from the germline V gene. The CDR3 protein is CSVSGIEEKLFF. CDR3 sequence (DNA): TGCAGCGTTTCAGGGATTGAGGAAAAACTGTTTTTT.

The table lists this clone with a count of one. The rearrangement uses TRBV6-5 and TRBJ1-3; no reliable D call. Germline CDR1 reads MNHEY; CDR2 reads SVGAGI. V was shortened by 6 bases and J by 4 bases, with 13 bases between the two germline ends. CDR3 length: 14 amino acids. CDR3 DNA: TGTGCCAGCAGGTCCCCAGGAGGCGGAAACACCATATATTTT. Residues: CASRSPGGGNTIYF.

The chain links TRBV19 to TRBJ2-1; unclear D gene. The CDR3 has 14 residues. With 7 bases removed from V and 1 base from J, the gap between germline ends came to 11 bases. Germline V gene sequence: CDR1 LNHDA, CDR2 SQIVND (reference sequence). DNA for the CDR3: TGTGCCAGTACCCTCCCAGGATCCTACAATGAGCAGTTCTTC. It translates to CASTLPGSYNEQFF.

The chain recombines TRBV19 with TRBJ1-1, with 8 bases aligning to TRBD1. Germline V CDR1 and CDR2: LNHDA, SQIVND (reference sequence). The length of the CDR3 is 15 residues. Losses at the gene ends were 6 bases for V and 5 bases for J; bases not matched to a gene: 11. The CDR3 bases are TGTGCCAGTAGCCCCGGGTCAGGGGGCATAACTGAAGCTTTCTTT. Residues: CASSPGSGGITEAFF.

This clone was recorded only once. The chain joins TRBV7-2 to TRBJ2-2; D gene uncertain. Trimming cost V 7 bases and J 5 bases, with 14 bases left between them. Germline V gives CDR1 SGHTA, CDR2 FQGNSA. The CDR3 covers 14 residues. The CDR3 loop is CASTRRVVTGELFF. The CDR3 nucleotides read TGTGCCAGCACCCGCCGGGTAGTTACCGGGGAGCTGTTTTTT.

CDR3: CASSLEYSPNYGYTF. The CDR3 DNA follows: TGTGCCAGCAGTTTAGAATACAGCCCGAACTATGGCTACACCTTC. The chain is built from TRBV27 and TRBJ1-2; D not certain. V lost 2 bases and J lost 2, with 12 bases in between. The CDR3 has 15 amino acids. Germline V gene data show CDR1 as MNHEY and CDR2 as SMNVEV (reference sequence).

V usage is TRBV6-5 and J usage is TRBJ1-1; D gene unclear. The CDR3 is 13 residues long. The V end was cut by 9 bases, the J end by 1 base, with 12 bases between. Germline CDR1 reads MNHEY; CDR2 reads SVGAGI. This CDR3 reads CASETERNTEAFF. DNA for the CDR3: TGTGCCAGTGAAACTGAAAGGAACACTGAAGCTTTCTTT.

The DNA of the CDR3 is TGTGCCAGCAGTCCCTCGGGGACTGAAGCTTTCTTT. Encoded protein: CASSPSGTEAFF. The gene calls are TRBV12-3 or TRBV12-4 and TRBJ1-1; no clear D gene. Trimming pared 5 bases from V and 5 bases from J, leaving 9 bases between. The CDR3 contains 12 residues.

The genes are TRBV19 and TRBJ2-1; no firm D call. Trimming cost V 6 bases and J 0 bases, with 18 bases left between them. Germline V gives CDR1 LNHDA, CDR2 SQIVND (reference sequence). The CDR3 has 17 amino acids. The CDR3: CASSLEAVSSSYNEQFF. In DNA, the CDR3 is TGTGCCAGTAGCCTTGAGGCGGTGTCGAGCTCCTACAATGAGCAGTTCTTC.

The chain is built from TRBV7-2 and TRBJ1-6, with D tentatively TRBD1 (5 bases). V was pared by 1 base and J by 7 bases, with 14 bases between. CDR1 is SGHTA, CDR2 FQGNSA, per germline. This CDR3 has 16 residues. This CDR3 is CASSLGDSFLNSPLHF. The CDR3 bases are TGTGCCAGCAGCTTAGGAGACAGTTTCCTAAATTCACCCCTCCACTTT.

This clone was found once. This chain joins TRBV11-2 and TRBJ2-5, with D possibly TRBD2 on 5 matching bases. The DNA end lines up better with TRBJ2-7; the J call may be wrong. CDR3 length: 16 amino acids. Germline-derived CDR1 and CDR2 are SGHAT and FQNNGV. The CDR3 sequence is CASSPFLSQTKYEQYF. In nucleotides, the CDR3 is TGTGCCAGCAGCCCTTTTCTGTCGCAGACTAAATACGAGCAGTACTTC.

A single count supports this clone. This chain joins TRBV27 and TRBJ2-7, with D tentatively TRBD1 (7 bases). The CDR3 spans 15 residues. From germline, CDR1 is MNHEY and CDR2 SMNVEV (reference sequence). The germline V and J ends were trimmed by 6 bases and 0 bases, with 15 bases remaining between them. This chain's CDR3 is CASSRGTVASYEQYF. CDR3 nucleotides: TGTGCCAGCAGCCGCGGGACAGTTGCCTCCTACGAGCAGTACTTC.

This chain uses TRBV5-6 with TRBJ1-1; 9 bases are shared with TRBD1. V trimming: 3 bases; J trimming: 3 bases; junction bases outside the gene matches: 0. CDR3 length: 13 amino acids. Germline V lookup: CDR1 SGHDT, CDR2 YYEEEE. The CDR3 reads CASSWDRDTEAFF. DNA for the CDR3: TGTGCCAGCAGCTGGGACAGGGACACTGAAGCTTTCTTT.

V and J are TRBV4-1 and TRBJ2-4, with 9 bases identical to TRBD2. Germline V gene data show CDR1 as MGHRA and CDR2 as YSYEKL. The V segment lost 0 bases and the J segment 8 bases; nucleotides outside the gene matches: 11. The CDR3 contains 17 residues. The CDR3 sequence is CASSQEASGGPMYIQYF. The CDR3 bases are TGCGCCAGCAGCCAAGAGGCGAGCGGGGGGCCTATGTACATTCAGTACTTC.